Listed here are 32 T cell receptor beta chains from one sample, sequenced in a study of blood T cell repertoires in COVID-19. Sequenced by immunoSEQ multiplex PCR; TCRdb stores in-frame clones only, minus some. The sample contains more than 85,000 clones, about 80% of which appear only once. The material sequenced was peripheral blood. The receptor source for this set is a man between 65 and 85 years old with acute or convalescent COVID-19.

The J gene is TRBJ1-4, the V gene TRBV9; TRBD1 aligns across 11 bases. This CDR3 contains 13 residues. Germline CDR1 and CDR2: SGDLS and YYNGEE. The V gene end was trimmed by 6 bases and the J gene end by 7 bases; junction bases not matched to a gene: 2. DNA for the CDR3: TGTGCCAGCACCGGGACAGGGGGTGAAAAACTGTTTTTT. Amino acids: CASTGTGGEKLFF. Based on the CDR3 plus reference TRBV9 and TRBJ1-4, the full variable domain is DSGVTQTPKHLITATGQRVTLRCSPRSGDLSVYWYQQSLDQGLQFLIQYYNGEERAKGNILERFSAQQFPDLHSELNLSSLELGDSALYFCASTGTGGEKLFFGSGTQLSVL.

The V and J genes are TRBV12-3 or TRBV12-4 and TRBJ2-1, with D possibly TRBD2 on 5 matching bases. Trimming removed 4 bases from V and 3 bases from J, with 7 bases in between. This CDR3 has 13 residues. The CDR3 DNA reads TGTGCCAGCAGTTACGGGGTCTACAATGAGCAGTTCTTC. It encodes CASSYGVYNEQFF.

The rearrangement joins TRBV9 to TRBJ1-6; 9 bases line up with TRBD1. Per germline, CDR1 SGDLS and CDR2 YYNGEE. CDR3 length equals 15 residues. J lost 6 bases, V lost 3 bases, and 4 bases had no gene match. Here the CDR3 DNA reads TGTGCCAGCAGCGATCGGGGACAGGGTAATTCACCCCTCCACTTT. Translation gives CASSDRGQGNSPLHF.

The chain combines TRBV5-1 with TRBJ2-3; no reliable D call. The CDR3 extends over 12 amino acids. The germline V gene encodes CDR1 SGHRS and CDR2 YFSETQ. Trimming took 4 bases from V and 0 from J, leaving 3 bases between them. CDR3 region: CASSQSTDTQYF. The CDR3 DNA is TGCGCCAGCAGCCAAAGCACAGATACGCAGTATTTT. The variable domain in full, completed from reference TRBV5-1 and TRBJ2-3, reads KAGVTQTPRYLIKTRGQQVTLSCSPISGHRSVSWYQQTPGQGLQFLFEYFSETQRNKGNFPGRFSGRQFSNSRSEMNVSTLELGDSALYLCASSQSTDTQYFGPGTRLTVL.

This chain connects TRBV24-1 to TRBJ2-1; tentative D call: TRBD1 (5 bases). Germline V gives CDR1 KGHDR, CDR2 SFDVKD. This CDR3 is 16 amino acids long. V shed 5 bases and J shed 3 bases, with 16 bases lying between them. The CDR3 loop is CATSGFSGLGYNEQFF. As DNA, the CDR3 is TGTGCCACCAGTGGTTTTTCAGGGCTGGGCTACAATGAGCAGTTCTTC.

As regards this clone: The junction shows a germline mismatch at one end, possibly a read error. V and J are TRBV7-7 and TRBJ2-1; 9 bases are a match to TRBD2. The CDR3 sequence is 15 residues long. CDR1 and CDR2 (germline): SSHAT, FNYEAQ (reference sequence). The CDR3 DNA sequence: TGTGCTAGCAGCCTGGGACTAGCTAGAGGCAATGAGCAGTTCTTC. Its translation: CASSLGLARGNEQFF.

The rearrangement joins TRBV5-1 to TRBJ1-2; D is possibly TRBD1 (6 bases). This CDR3 is 14 amino acids long. Trimming shortened V by 0 bases and J by 2 bases, and 8 bases separated the two germline ends. Germline values: CDR1 SGHRS, CDR2 YFSETQ. Written as DNA, the CDR3 is TGCGCCAGCAGCTTGGAGGGACACAACTATGGCTACACCTTC. It yields the protein CASSLEGHNYGYTF.

The genes are TRBV29-1 and TRBJ2-7; D unresolved. The germline CDR1 and CDR2 sequences are SQVTM and ANQGSEA. Trimming left V 4 bases short and J 2 bases short, with 12 bases between. CDR3 length: 13 amino acids. The CDR3 DNA reads as TGCAGCGTTGCTTGGGCTAATGCCTACGAGCAGTACTTC. Translation: CSVAWANAYEQYF.

There are a few counts of this clone. The rearrangement uses TRBV5-6 and TRBJ2-5; D possibly corresponds to TRBD1 (6 bases). The CDR3 spans 16 residues. Trimming left V 3 bases short and J 4 bases short, with 19 bases between. Germline loops: CDR1 SGHDT, CDR2 YYEEEE. This CDR3 reads CASSSFFTGYGETQYF. The CDR3, as DNA: TGTGCCAGCAGCTCTTTTTTTACAGGGTACGGAGAGACCCAGTACTTC. Full variable domain (remainder filled in from reference TRBV5-6 and TRBJ2-5): DAGVTQSPTHLIKTRGQQVTLRCSPKSGHDTVSWYQQALGQGPQFIFQYYEEEERQRGNFPDRFSGHQFPNYSSELNVNALLLGDSALYLCASSSFFTGYGETQYFGPGTRLLVL.

In this sample, this clone turned up once. The V and J genes are TRBV28 and TRBJ2-1, with 7 bases that match TRBD1. The CDR3 loop spans 12 amino acids. Trimming removed 6 bases from V and 7 bases from J; junction bases left unmatched: 3. The germline V gene encodes CDR1 MDHEN and CDR2 SYDVKM. DNA for the CDR3: TGTGCCAGCAGACTACAGGGGAATGAGCAGTTCTTC. Translated: CASRLQGNEQFF.

V is TRBV5-4 and J is TRBJ1-5; D is possibly TRBD1 (5 bases). V gave up 1 base and J gave up 3 bases, with 11 bases separating them. The CDR3 runs to 15 residues. Germline V gives CDR1 SGHNT, CDR2 YYREEE (reference sequence). CDR3 in amino acids: CASSLNGGNNQPQHF. In DNA form, the CDR3 reads TGTGCCAGCAGCTTGAACGGGGGAAACAATCAGCCCCAGCATTTT.

This sequence joins TRBV5-4 and TRBJ2-6; 7 bases map to TRBD2. The J segment lost 4 bases and the V segment lost 7 bases, leaving 14 bases of the junction unmatched. This CDR3 spans 17 amino acids. Germline lookup yields CDR1 SGHNT and CDR2 YYREEE (reference sequence). CDR3 residues: CASGSTERDGGANVLTF. The CDR3 coding sequence is TGTGCCAGCGGTTCAACCGAGCGGGATGGCGGGGCCAACGTCCTGACTTTC.

The chain combines TRBV5-8 with TRBJ2-7; 10 bases are a match to TRBD1. V was clipped by 4 bases and J by 2 bases; unmatched bases: 6. This CDR3 contains 15 residues. The germline gives CDR1 SGHTS, CDR2 YDEGEE. The CDR3 reads CASSQTGTGAYEQYF. The CDR3 DNA reads as TGTGCCAGCAGCCAAACCGGGACAGGGGCCTACGAGCAGTACTTC.

V is TRBV25-1 and J is TRBJ1-2; 9 nucleotides line up with TRBD1. V dropped 4 bases and J dropped 6; count of bases not matched to a gene: 6. Germline CDR1 is MGHDK and CDR2 is SYGVNS. This CDR3 spans 14 amino acids. CDR3 nucleotide sequence: TGTGCCAGCAGTGCCCGACAGGGGGAGAATGGCTACACCTTC. Encoded protein: CASSARQGENGYTF.

This chain connects TRBV4-2 to TRBJ2-5, with 10 bases fitting TRBD2. The germline gives CDR1 LGHNA, CDR2 YNFKEQ. The CDR3 has 15 amino acids. V was pared by 0 bases and J by 5 bases, with 3 bases of the junction left unmatched. The CDR3 coding sequence is TGTGCCAGCAGCCAAGACCAAGCGGGAGGGGAGACCCAGTACTTC. Amino acid sequence: CASSQDQAGGETQYF.

The rearrangement uses TRBV12-1 and TRBJ2-1; the table names TRBD2, a call not compared with the DNA. TRBV12-1 is assigned pseudogene status. The CDR3 covers 15 residues. The CDR3 region is CASSFRTSGHNEQFF. CDR3 nucleotide sequence: TGTGCCAGCAGCTTTCGGACTAGCGGACACAATGAGCAGTTCTTC.

CDR3 DNA: TGCGCCAGCAGCTTGGATGTAGAGCACGGGGAGCTGTTTTTT. Translating gives CASSLDVEHGELFF. The genes are TRBV5-1 and TRBJ2-2; D not resolved. The CDR3 covers 14 residues. The germline V gene encodes CDR1 SGHRS and CDR2 YFSETQ. Trimming removed 0 bases at V and 7 bases at J, with 10 bases between.

This clone was counted between two and nine times. The chain couples TRBV20-1 to TRBJ2-7; D might be TRBD2 (6 bases). Germline CDR1 reads DFQATT; CDR2 reads SNEGSKA (reference sequence). CDR3 length equals 13 residues. Trimming left V 3 bases short and J 7 bases short, with 16 bases between. The CDR3: CSASLSVRGEQYF. In nucleotides, the CDR3 is TGCAGTGCTAGTTTGAGTGTCCGGGGGGAGCAGTACTTC.

This clone has a count of ten or more. The rearrangement uses TRBV14 and TRBJ2-1, with D perhaps TRBD2 (5 bases). V was trimmed by 3 bases and J by 10 bases, leaving 16 bases between them. The CDR3 covers 14 residues. Germline CDR1 SGHDN, CDR2 FVKESK. CDR3 bases: TGTGCCAGCAGCCAGAGCAGCGGTCTTACGGAGCAGTTCTTC. It encodes CASSQSSGLTEQFF.

V and J are TRBV4-1 and TRBJ2-1; weak D call: TRBD2 (6 bases). In germline, CDR1 is MGHRA, CDR2 YSYEKL. V lost 4 bases and J 6 bases, leaving 22 bases between the germline ends. The CDR3 spans 17 residues. This CDR3 is CASSPLFGGGGFNEQFF. Here the CDR3 DNA reads TGCGCCAGCAGCCCCCTTTTTGGGGGAGGCGGGTTCAATGAGCAGTTCTTC.

CDR3 coding DNA: TGTGCCTGGAGTTACAGGGGGCGAGGCAATCAGCCCCAGCATTTT. Protein sequence: CAWSYRGRGNQPQHF. The chain has TRBV30 and TRBJ1-5; 9 bases agree with TRBD1. This CDR3 has 15 residues. Unmatched junction bases numbered 4, after V lost 2 bases and J lost 2 bases. The germline gives CDR1 GTSNPN, CDR2 SVGIG (reference sequence). The full variable domain, with the rest looked up from reference TRBV30 and TRBJ1-5, is SQTIHQWPATLVQPVGSPLSLECTVEGTSNPNLYWYRQAAGRGLQLLFYSVGIGQISSEVPQNLSASRPQDRQFILSSKKLLLSDSGFYLCAWSYRGRGNQPQHFGDGTRLSIL.

The J gene is TRBJ2-3, the V gene TRBV24-1; maybe TRBD1 (6 bases). The ends were cut back, 7 bases at V and 1 base at J, with 8 bases in the middle. CDR3 length: 13 residues. The germline gives CDR1 KGHDR, CDR2 SFDVKD. In DNA form, the CDR3 reads TGTGCCACCAGCCGACAGGGCACAGATACGCAGTATTTT. Protein sequence: CATSRQGTDTQYF.

V gene TRBV2 combines with J gene TRBJ1-6; the match to TRBD1 covers 9 bases. The V and J ends lost 7 bases and 9 bases, in that order; junction bases with no gene match: 7. CDR3 length: 14 residues. Germline assignment: CDR1 SNHLY and CDR2 FYNNEI. The CDR3 bases are TGTGCCAGCATCCTAGGGACAGGGACTTCACCCCTCCACTTT. It specifies CASILGTGTSPLHF. Using reference TRBV2 and TRBJ1-6 for the parts outside the CDR3, the full variable domain is EPEVTQTPSHQVTQMGQEVILRCVPISNHLYFYWYRQILGQKVEFLVSFYNNEISEKSEIFDDQFSVERPDGSNFTLKIRSTKLEDSAMYFCASILGTGTSPLHFGNGTRLTVT.

The V call is TRBV6-5, the J call TRBJ2-4; no clear D gene. Germline CDR1 reads MNHEY; CDR2 reads SVGAGI. The CDR3 is 14 amino acids. Trimming left V 3 bases short and J 1 base short, with 7 bases between. CDR3 protein: CASSYSGAKNIQYF. The CDR3 DNA reads TGTGCCAGCAGTTATTCGGGTGCCAAAAACATTCAGTACTTC.

This chain links TRBV11-3 with TRBJ2-1; D gene unclear. CDR3 length: 15 amino acids. Per germline, CDR1 SGHNT and CDR2 YENEEA. The V and J ends lost 5 bases and 4 bases respectively, with 15 bases between them. Written as DNA, the CDR3 is TGTGCCAGCAGCCTCGGCCCTCTGAGGTACAATGAGCAGTTCTTC. It specifies CASSLGPLRYNEQFF.

The rearrangement links TRBV3-1 (or the pseudogene TRBV3-2) to TRBJ1-1, with 7 positions matching TRBD1. The CDR3 length is 14 residues. Germline V gene data show CDR1 as LGHDT and CDR2 as YNNKEL (reference sequence). The ends lost 2 bases at V and 1 base at J; junction bases unmatched: 1. Here the CDR3 DNA reads TGTGCCAGCAGCCAACGGGACAGGAACACTGAAGCTTTCTTT. It yields the protein CASSQRDRNTEAFF.

In its sample, this clone was seen once. The chain combines TRBV19 with TRBJ2-7; 13 bases line up with TRBD2. CDR3 length: 16 residues. V was pared by 4 bases and J by 6 bases, with 9 bases of the junction left unmatched. CDR1 is LNHDA, CDR2 SQIVND, per germline (reference sequence). For the CDR3, the DNA is TGTGCCAGTAGTACTCACGGGACTAGCGGGAATAGCGAGCAGTACTTC. Translation gives CASSTHGTSGNSEQYF.

This clone was recorded many times. The V call is TRBV6-4, the J call TRBJ2-2; D possibly corresponds to TRBD2 (6 bases). The ends were cut back, 0 bases at V and 2 bases at J, with 7 bases in the middle. The CDR3 has 15 residues. The germline gives CDR1 MRHNA, CDR2 SNTAGT. DNA for the CDR3: TGTGCCAGCAGTGACTCGGGGACTAACACCGGGGAGCTGTTTTTT. This codes for CASSDSGTNTGELFF.

This clone was counted between two and nine times. The CDR3 protein is CASSQTYNEQFF. The CDR3 bases are TGTGCCAGCAGCCAGACCTACAATGAGCAGTTCTTC. This chain uses TRBV13 with TRBJ2-1, with D hard to call. This CDR3 region has 12 residues. Germline CDR1 and CDR2: PRHDT and FYEKMQ (reference sequence). With 5 bases removed from V and 2 bases from J, the gap between germline ends came to 4 bases. Using reference TRBV13 and TRBJ2-1 for the parts outside the CDR3, the full variable domain is AAGVIQSPRHLIKEKRETATLKCYPIPRHDTVYWYQQGPGQDPQFLISFYEKMQSDKGSIPDRFSAQQFSDYHSELNMSSLELGDSALYFCASSQTYNEQFFGPGTRLTVL.

The chain recombines TRBV5-1 with TRBJ2-7, with TRBD1 identical over 12 bases. The length of the CDR3 is 14 residues. Germline loops: CDR1 SGHRS, CDR2 YFSETQ. V trimming: 3 bases; J trimming: 4 bases; junction bases outside the gene matches: 2. In DNA, the CDR3 is TGCGCCAGCAGCTGGGACAGGGGGCCTTACGAGCAGTACTTC. Amino acid sequence: CASSWDRGPYEQYF. Together with reference TRBV5-1 and TRBJ2-7, the CDR3 gives the full variable domain: KAGVTQTPRYLIKTRGQQVTLSCSPISGHRSVSWYQQTPGQGLQFLFEYFSETQRNKGNFPGRFSGRQFSNSRSEMNVSTLELGDSALYLCASSWDRGPYEQYFGPGTRLTVT.

This clone has only one observation. The V gene is TRBV15, the J gene TRBJ1-2; 9 bases match TRBD1. The CDR3 consists of 15 residues. Looked up from germline, CDR1 is LNHNV and CDR2 is YYDKDF (reference sequence). Trimming removed 0 bases from V and 7 bases from J; junction bases left unmatched: 6. The CDR3 loop reads CATSRDRDRVGGYTF. The CDR3 coding sequence is TGTGCCACCAGCAGAGATCGGGACAGGGTCGGTGGCTACACCTTC.

The count of this clone is one. The V call is TRBV6-5, the J call TRBJ1-1, with 8 bases fitting TRBD1. CDR1 and CDR2 from the germline V gene are MNHEY and SVGAGI. The J segment lost 5 bases and the V segment lost 7 bases, leaving 12 bases of the junction unmatched. CDR3 size: 15 residues. CDR3 sequence reads: CASTYGQGAKTEAFF. The CDR3 region has the DNA TGTGCCAGCACCTACGGGCAGGGGGCTAAAACTGAAGCTTTCTTT.